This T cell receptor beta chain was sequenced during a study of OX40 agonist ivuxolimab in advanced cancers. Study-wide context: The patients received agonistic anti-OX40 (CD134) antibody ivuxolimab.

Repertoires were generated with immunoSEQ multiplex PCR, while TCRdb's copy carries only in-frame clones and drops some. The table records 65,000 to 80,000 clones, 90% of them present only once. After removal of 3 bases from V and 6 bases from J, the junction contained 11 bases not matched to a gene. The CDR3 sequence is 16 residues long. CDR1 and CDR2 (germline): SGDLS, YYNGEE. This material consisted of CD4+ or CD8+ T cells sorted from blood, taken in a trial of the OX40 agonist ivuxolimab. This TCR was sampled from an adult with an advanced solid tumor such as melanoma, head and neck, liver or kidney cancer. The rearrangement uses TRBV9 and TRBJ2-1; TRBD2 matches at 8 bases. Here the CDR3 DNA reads TGTGCCAGCAGCGGGACAGCGGGAGTCAGGGGCAATGAGCAGTTCTTC. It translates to CASSGTAGVRGNEQFF. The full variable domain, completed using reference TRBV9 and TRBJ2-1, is DSGVTQTPKHLITATGQRVTLRCSPRSGDLSVYWYQQSLDQGLQFLIQYYNGEERAKGNILERFSAQQFPDLHSELNLSSLELGDSALYFCASSGTAGVRGNEQFFGPGTRLTVL.